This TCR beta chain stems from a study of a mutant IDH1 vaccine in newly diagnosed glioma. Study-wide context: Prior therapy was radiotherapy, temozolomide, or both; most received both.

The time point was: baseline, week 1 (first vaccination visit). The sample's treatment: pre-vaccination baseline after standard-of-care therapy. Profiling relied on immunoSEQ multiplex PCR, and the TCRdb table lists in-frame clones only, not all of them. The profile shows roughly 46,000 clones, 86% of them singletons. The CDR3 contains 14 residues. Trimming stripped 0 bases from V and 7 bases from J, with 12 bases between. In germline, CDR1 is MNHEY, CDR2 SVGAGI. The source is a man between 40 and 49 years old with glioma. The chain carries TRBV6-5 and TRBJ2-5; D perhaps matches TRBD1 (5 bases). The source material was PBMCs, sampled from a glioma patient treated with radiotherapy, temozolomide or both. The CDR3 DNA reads TGTGCCAGCAGTTACTCTCAAGGAAGGGGGACCCAGTACTTC. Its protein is CASSYSQGRGTQYF.